This is a list of T cell receptor beta chains from one sample in a study of Graves' ophthalmopathy and Graves' hyperthyroidism. TCRdb itself ran the multiplex PCR reads through MiXCR, one entry per CDR3 protein. The sample records roughly 410,000 distinct CDR3 sequences, over 15% being singletons. The sample was peripheral blood. All receptors come from a woman younger than 35 with stable Graves' hyperthyroidism. Each CDR3 is given with its conserved first and last residue. The order of the fields is V gene, D gene, clone size, CDR3 length, J gene, CDR3 DNA, CDR3 protein. The D gene is left open where the match is weak. Clone size, where shown, is once, few, many, or a class for clones that have expanded.

>TRBV20-1|TRBD2|NA|16|TRBJ2-7
TGCAGTGCTCCCGTCCTATCACTAGCGGGGGGGTACGAGCAGTACTTC
CSAPVLSLAGGYEQYF
>TRBV19|TRBD1|many|14|TRBJ1-5
TGTGCCAGTAGCCGCAGGGGGCATAATCAGCCCCAGCATTTT
CASSRRGHNQPQHF
>TRBV11-2|TRBD2|NA|15|TRBJ2-5
TGTGCCAGCAGCTATGAGCGGGGGGGCCGGGAGACCCAGTACTTC
CASSYERGGRETQYF
>TRBV5-1|TRBD1|many|17|TRBJ2-7
TGCGCCAGCAGCCCAAGTCCCGGGACAGGACTCTCCTACGAGCAGTACTTC
CASSPSPGTGLSYEQYF
>TRBV6-5|TRBD1|many|14|TRBJ1-2
TGTGCCAGCAGTAACACCCGGGACAGGGAAGGCTACACCTTC
CASSNTRDREGYTF
>TRBV9|NA|many|13|TRBJ2-7
TGTGCCAGCAGCGCAGGGGAACCCTACGAGCAGTACTTC
CASSAGEPYEQYF
>TRBV14|NA|few|15|TRBJ2-2
TGTGCCAGCAGCCAAAGGAACAGCGACACCGGGGAGCTGTTTTTT
CASSQRNSDTGELFF
>TRBV24-1|TRBD2|NA|17|TRBJ2-2
TGTGCCACCAGTGATCCCGTAGCGGGGGGATACACCGGGGAGCTGTTTTTT
CATSDPVAGGYTGELFF
>TRBV11-3|TRBD1|many|12|TRBJ1-1
TGTGCCAGCCAGGGGGAGGACACTGAAGCTTTCTTT
CASQGEDTEAFF
>TRBV7-2|TRBD1|NA|14|TRBJ2-5
TGTGCCAGCAGCGTCACAGGGGGCGTAGAGACCCAGTACTTC
CASSVTGGVETQYF
>TRBV6-1|TRBD1|many|15|TRBJ1-6
TGTGCCAGCAGTGAAAAAGGGACAGCTAATTCACCCCTCCACTTT
CASSEKGTANSPLHF
>TRBV2|NA|many|13|TRBJ1-1
TGTGCCGCCGAGAGGGGGGCAGGCACTGAAGCTTTCTTT
CAAERGAGTEAFF
>TRBV12-3/TRBV12-4|NA|NA|14|TRBJ1-2
TGTGCCAGCACCTCCTACCCCAGGGTCGGGGGTTACACCTTC
CASTSYPRVGGYTF
>TRBV4-1|NA|NA|16|TRBJ1-1
TGCGCCAGCAGCCAAGATGTGGCCCAGGGAAATACTGAAGCTTTCTTT
CASSQDVAQGNTEAFF
>TRBV7-2|NA|few|13|TRBJ1-5
TGTGCCAGCAGCTTAGAGGGGGGTCAGCCCCAGCATTTT
CASSLEGGQPQHF
>TRBV7-2|NA|many|15|TRBJ1-1
TGTGCCAGCAGCTTATATGGGCAGGGGAACACTGAAGCTTTCTTT
CASSLYGQGNTEAFF
>TRBV6-1|TRBD1|many|16|TRBJ2-7
TGTGCCAGCAGTGGACCCCGGACAGGCTGGTCTGGTGAGCAGTACTTC
CASSGPRTGWSGEQYF
>TRBV6-1|NA|NA|11|TRBJ1-1
TGTGCCAGCAGAGACCCCGATGAAGCTTTCTTT
CASRDPDEAFF
>TRBV29-1|NA|many|13|TRBJ2-7
TGCAGCGTTGACCGGGGCGGAACCTACGAGCAGTACTTC
CSVDRGGTYEQYF
>TRBV6-2/TRBV6-3|NA|many|12|TRBJ1-2
TGTGCCATTTCGGACAGTTTCTATGGCTACACCTTC
CAISDSFYGYTF
>TRBV2|NA|few|15|TRBJ2-7
TGTGCCAGCAGTGAAAGGTGGCAGTCGGTCGCCGAGCAGTACTTC
CASSERWQSVAEQYF
>TRBV6-5|NA|many|13|TRBJ1-5
TGTGCCAGCAGTTGGGGACGGCGACAGCCCCAGCATTTT
CASSWGRRQPQHF
>TRBV5-1|NA|few|13|TRBJ2-7
TGCGCCAGCAGCTTTCGTCAAAGGGGCGAGCAGTACTTC
CASSFRQRGEQYF
>TRBV24-1|NA|NA|12|TRBJ1-2
TGTGCCACCAGTGATGACAGGACTGGCTACACCTTC
CATSDDRTGYTF
>TRBV6-2/TRBV6-3|NA|NA|13|TRBJ1-2
TGTGCCAGCAGAACCCCCAGGGTCTATGGCTACACCTTC
CASRTPRVYGYTF
>TRBV20-1|TRBD1|many|12|TRBJ2-7
TGCAGTGCTAGGGACAGGGGGAACGAGCAGTACTTC
CSARDRGNEQYF
>TRBV15|NA|many|15|TRBJ2-7
TGTGCCACCAGCCGCCCCCCCGGGGACCCCTACGAGCAGTACTTC
CATSRPPGDPYEQYF
>TRBV28|NA|NA|20|TRBJ1-2
TGTGCCAGCAGTTCCGATTTCCGGGAGCCATTCGTACCCATTAACTATGGCTACACCTTC
CASSSDFREPFVPINYGYTF
>TRBV10-3|TRBD1|many|17|TRBJ2-7
TGTGCCATCAGGGGCGGGACAGGGGACACGAGGACGTACGAGCAGTACTTC
CAIRGGTGDTRTYEQYF
>TRBV12-3/TRBV12-4|TRBD1|NA|12|TRBJ1-1
TGTGCCAGCAGTTTCGGGACAGTCGAAGCTTTCTTT
CASSFGTVEAFF
>TRBV19|NA|many|12|TRBJ2-7
TGTGCCAGTCGGAACGAACGCTACGAGCAGTACTTC
CASRNERYEQYF
>TRBV6-1|NA|many|14|TRBJ1-5
TGTGCCAGCCGACCGGGGGATAGCAATCAGCCCCAGCATTTT
CASRPGDSNQPQHF
>TRBV7-7|NA|many|13|TRBJ1-1
TGTGCTAGCAGCGTCAGACAGAACACTGAAGCTTTCTTT
CASSVRQNTEAFF
>TRBV12-3/TRBV12-4|NA|many|16|TRBJ1-2
TGTGCCAGCAGTTTTGGGGGTCCGACGGCTAACTATGGCTACACCTTC
CASSFGGPTANYGYTF
>TRBV4-2|TRBD2|many|16|TRBJ2-7
TGTGCCAGCAGCCAAGAGGTAGGACTAGCGGCCTACGAGCAGTACTTC
CASSQEVGLAAYEQYF
>TRBV5-1|NA|many|14|TRBJ2-7
TGCGCCAGCAGCTTGCCGGGGGCGTCCTACGAGCAGTACTTC
CASSLPGASYEQYF
>TRBV29-1|NA|few|14|TRBJ2-4
TGCAGCGCAGCCGTAGGGGTAGTCAAAAACATTCAGTACTTC
CSAAVGVVKNIQYF
>TRBV6-5|NA|many|16|TRBJ1-1
TGTGCCAGCAGTTACTCGCAGGAGGTCCAAAGGACTGAAGCTTTCTTT
CASSYSQEVQRTEAFF
>TRBV6-5|NA|many|16|TRBJ1-2
TGTGCCAGCAGTCCCCCTAGACAGGAAAGAAACTATGGCTACACCTTC
CASSPPRQERNYGYTF
>TRBV6-2/TRBV6-3|TRBD1|many|16|TRBJ1-5
TGTGCCAGCAAATCCAGCCGGGGACAGGGAGGTCAGCCCCAGCATTTT
CASKSSRGQGGQPQHF
>TRBV13|NA|NA|12|TRBJ2-4
TGTGCCAGCAGCACAAACAGGGTTGATAAGTACTTC
CASSTNRVDKYF
>TRBV12-3/TRBV12-4|TRBD1|NA|14|TRBJ2-5
TGTGCCAGCAGTTCCCGGACAGGGGCCGAGACCCAGTACTTC
CASSSRTGAETQYF
>TRBV7-9|NA|many|13|TRBJ2-5
TGTGCCAGCAGCTTAGACTACCAAGAGACCCAGTACTTC
CASSLDYQETQYF
>TRBV12-3/TRBV12-4|NA|many|14|TRBJ1-5
TGTGCCAGCAGTTTAGACTTAGGGAATCAGCCCCAGCATTTT
CASSLDLGNQPQHF
>TRBV2|NA|many|17|TRBJ1-1
TGTGCCAGCACAGGTATTGGACAGTGGATCTTGAACACTGAAGCTTTCTTT
CASTGIGQWILNTEAFF